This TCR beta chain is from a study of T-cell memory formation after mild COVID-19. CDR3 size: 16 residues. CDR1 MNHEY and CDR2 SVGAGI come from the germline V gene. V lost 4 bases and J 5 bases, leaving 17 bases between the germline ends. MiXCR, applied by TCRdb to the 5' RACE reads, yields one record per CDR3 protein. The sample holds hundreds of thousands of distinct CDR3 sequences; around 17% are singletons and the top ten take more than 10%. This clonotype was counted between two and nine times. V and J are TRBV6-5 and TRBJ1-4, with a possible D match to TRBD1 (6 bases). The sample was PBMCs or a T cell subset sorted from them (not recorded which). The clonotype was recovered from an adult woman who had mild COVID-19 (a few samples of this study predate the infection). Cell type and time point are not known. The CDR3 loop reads CASSLGATGINEKLFF. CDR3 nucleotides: TGTGCCAGCAGTTTGGGGGCCACAGGGATAAATGAAAAACTGTTTTTT.